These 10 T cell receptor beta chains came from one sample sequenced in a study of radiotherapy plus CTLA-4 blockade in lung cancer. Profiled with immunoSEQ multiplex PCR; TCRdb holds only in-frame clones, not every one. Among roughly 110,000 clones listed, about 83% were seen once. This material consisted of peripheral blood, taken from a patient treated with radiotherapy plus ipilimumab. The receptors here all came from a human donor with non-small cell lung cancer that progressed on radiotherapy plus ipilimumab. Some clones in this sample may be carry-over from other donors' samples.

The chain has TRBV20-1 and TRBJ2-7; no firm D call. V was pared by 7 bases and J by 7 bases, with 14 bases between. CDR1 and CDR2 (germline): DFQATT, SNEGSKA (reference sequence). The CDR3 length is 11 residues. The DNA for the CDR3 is TGCAGTGTTCGAGACGTAGGAGAGCAGTACTTC. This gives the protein CSVRDVGEQYF.

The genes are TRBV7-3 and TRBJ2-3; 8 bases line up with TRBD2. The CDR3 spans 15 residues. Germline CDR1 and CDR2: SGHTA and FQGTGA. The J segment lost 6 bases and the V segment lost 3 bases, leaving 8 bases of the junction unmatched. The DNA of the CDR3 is TGTGCCAGCAGCTTTACGGCGGGGGGACTGGATACGCAGTATTTT. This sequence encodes CASSFTAGGLDTQYF.

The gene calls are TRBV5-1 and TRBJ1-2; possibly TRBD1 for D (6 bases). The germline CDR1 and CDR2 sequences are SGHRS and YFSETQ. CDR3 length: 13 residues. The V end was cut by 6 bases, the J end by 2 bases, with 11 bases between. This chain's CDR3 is CASTLDRNYGYTF. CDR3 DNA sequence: TGCGCCAGCACCCTTGACAGGAACTATGGCTACACCTTC.

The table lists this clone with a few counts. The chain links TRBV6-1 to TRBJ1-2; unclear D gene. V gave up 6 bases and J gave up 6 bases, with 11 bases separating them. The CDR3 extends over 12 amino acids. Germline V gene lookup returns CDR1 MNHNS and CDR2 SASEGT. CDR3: CASSPREDGYTF. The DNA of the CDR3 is TGTGCCAGCAGCCCTCGGGAGGATGGCTACACCTTC.

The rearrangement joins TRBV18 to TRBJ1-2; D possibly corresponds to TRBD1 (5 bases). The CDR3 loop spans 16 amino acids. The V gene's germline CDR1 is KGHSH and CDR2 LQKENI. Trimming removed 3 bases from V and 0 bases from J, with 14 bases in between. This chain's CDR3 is CASSPTGGGANYGYTF. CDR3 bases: TGTGCCAGCTCACCGACCGGTGGGGGGGCTAACTATGGCTACACCTTC.

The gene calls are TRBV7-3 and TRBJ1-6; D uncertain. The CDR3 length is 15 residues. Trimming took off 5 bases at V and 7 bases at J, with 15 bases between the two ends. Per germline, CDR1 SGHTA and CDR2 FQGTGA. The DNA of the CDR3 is TGTGCCAGCAGCCAGTCGCGGACCCTAAATTCACCCCTCCACTTT. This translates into CASSQSRTLNSPLHF.

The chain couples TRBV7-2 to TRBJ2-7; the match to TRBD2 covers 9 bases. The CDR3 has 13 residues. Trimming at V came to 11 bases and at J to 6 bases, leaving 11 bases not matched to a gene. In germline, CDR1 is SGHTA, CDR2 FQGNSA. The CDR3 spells CAWAAGGQSEQYF. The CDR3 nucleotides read TGTGCCTGGGCGGCGGGGGGGCAAAGCGAGCAGTACTTC.

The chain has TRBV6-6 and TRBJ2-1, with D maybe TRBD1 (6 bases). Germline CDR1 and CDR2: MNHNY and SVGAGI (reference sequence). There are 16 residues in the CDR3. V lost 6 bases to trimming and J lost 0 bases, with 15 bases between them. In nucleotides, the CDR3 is TGTGCCAGCAGCCCCCCAGGGGAACCCTCCTACAATGAGCAGTTCTTC. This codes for CASSPPGEPSYNEQFF.

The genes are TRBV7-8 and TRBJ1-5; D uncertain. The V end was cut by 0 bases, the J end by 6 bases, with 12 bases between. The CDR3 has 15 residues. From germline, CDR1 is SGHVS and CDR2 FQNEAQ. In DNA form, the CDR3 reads TGTGCCAGCAGCTTAGCGAGATTGGGTGTTCAGCCCCAGCATTTT. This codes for CASSLARLGVQPQHF.

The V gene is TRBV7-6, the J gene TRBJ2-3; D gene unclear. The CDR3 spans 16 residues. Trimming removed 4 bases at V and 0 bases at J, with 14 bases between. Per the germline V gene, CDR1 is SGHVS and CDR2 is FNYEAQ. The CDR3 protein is CASSSRPTSSTDTQYF. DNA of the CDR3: TGTGCCAGCAGCTCCCGCCCGACCTCTAGCACAGATACGCAGTATTTT.